The clone carrying this T cell receptor beta chain was seen a few times. Its antigen is currently unknown. These data belong to a study of identical twins. Study conclusions and caveats: The conclusions drew on cross-sectional statistical analysis instead of tracking the same donors. Because invariant MAIT and iNKT cells could be present, zero-insertion analyses could be partly confounded.

TCRdb ran MiXCR on the 5' RACE reads and lists one entry per CDR3 protein. The sample contains hundreds of thousands of distinct CDR3 sequences, 8.5% to 9% of which appear only once. Germline CDR1 is SGHRS and CDR2 is YFSETQ. CDR3 size: 14 residues. V shed 5 bases and J shed 0 bases, with 12 bases lying between them. This same sample was also part of a study on yellow fever vaccine responses in identical twins.

The TCR originated in a woman under 30 in good health. The sequencing sample was made of PBMCs. The chain joins TRBV5-1 to TRBJ2-7, with a weak D call TRBD2 (5 bases). The CDR3 DNA sequence: TGCGCCAGCAGGCCAGCGGCCCCCTCCTACGAGCAGTACTTC. It specifies CASRPAAPSYEQYF.